This TCR beta chain stems from a study of blood T cell repertoires in COVID-19. Overall study context: There were acute and convalescent COVID-19 samples, and they came from the United States, Italy and Spain. PBMCs, B-cell-depleted T cells, or T cells were the source of the cDNA or gDNA that made up the material.

The sample holds one count of this clone. Germline trimming cut 5 bases from V and 2 bases from J; bases unmatched to any gene: 3. Germline V gene lookup returns CDR1 SQVTM and CDR2 ANQGSEA. The CDR3 covers 12 residues. In the study's own analysis: Researchers report that nucleated cell counts were estimated from reference gene primer amplification. Assay: immunoSEQ multiplex PCR; the TCRdb copy retains only in-frame clones and omits some. The DNA gave D and trimming, while V, J and clone size come from that table. The table includes 130,000 or so clones, roughly 80% detected once. The sequence came from a human donor in a cohort sampled during active COVID-19. The chain has TRBV29-1 and TRBJ2-7, with 7 bases identical to TRBD1. Material for sequencing was peripheral blood. CDR3 amino acids: CSVRDSPYEQYF. The CDR3 DNA is TGCAGCGTTCGGGACAGCCCCTACGAGCAGTACTTC.